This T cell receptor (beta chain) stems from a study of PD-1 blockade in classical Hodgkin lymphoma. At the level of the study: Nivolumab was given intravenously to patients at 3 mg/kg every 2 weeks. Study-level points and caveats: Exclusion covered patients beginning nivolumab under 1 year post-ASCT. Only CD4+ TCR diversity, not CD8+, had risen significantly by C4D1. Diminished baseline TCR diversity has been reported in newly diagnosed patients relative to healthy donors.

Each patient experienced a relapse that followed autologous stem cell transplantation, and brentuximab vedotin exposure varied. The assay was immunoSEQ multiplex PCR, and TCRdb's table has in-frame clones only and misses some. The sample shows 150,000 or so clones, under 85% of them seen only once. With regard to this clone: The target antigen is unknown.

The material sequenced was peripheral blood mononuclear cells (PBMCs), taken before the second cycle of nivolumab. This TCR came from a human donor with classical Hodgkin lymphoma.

The CDR3 DNA sequence: TGCAGCGTTGCGGGCAGCTATGGCTACACCTTC. It encodes CSVAGSYGYTF. This sequence joins TRBV29-1 and TRBJ1-2; D unclear. CDR1 is SQVTM and CDR2 is ANQGSEA in the germline V gene. The CDR3 is 11 residues long. V was cut by 4 bases and J by 4 bases, with 7 bases left in between.